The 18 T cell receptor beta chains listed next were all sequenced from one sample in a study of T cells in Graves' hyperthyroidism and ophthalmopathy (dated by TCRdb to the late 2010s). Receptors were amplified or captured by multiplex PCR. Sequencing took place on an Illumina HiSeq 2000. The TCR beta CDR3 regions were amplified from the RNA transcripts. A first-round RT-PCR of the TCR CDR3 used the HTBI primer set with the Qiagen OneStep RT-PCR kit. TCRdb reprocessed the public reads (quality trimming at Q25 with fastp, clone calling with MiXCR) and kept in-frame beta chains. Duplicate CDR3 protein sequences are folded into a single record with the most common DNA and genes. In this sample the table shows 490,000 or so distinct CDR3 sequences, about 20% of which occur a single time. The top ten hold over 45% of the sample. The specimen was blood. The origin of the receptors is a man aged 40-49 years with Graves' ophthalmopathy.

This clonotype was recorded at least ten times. CDR3 loop: CASLAGAEDTQYF. As DNA, the CDR3 is TGTGCCAGCCTAGCGGGAGCTGAAGATACGCAGTATTTT. The V call is TRBV28, the J call TRBJ2-3; 10 bases map to TRBD2. J lost 5 bases, V lost 8 bases, and 4 bases had no gene match. Looked up from germline, CDR1 is MDHEN and CDR2 is SYDVKM. The CDR3 runs 13 residues.

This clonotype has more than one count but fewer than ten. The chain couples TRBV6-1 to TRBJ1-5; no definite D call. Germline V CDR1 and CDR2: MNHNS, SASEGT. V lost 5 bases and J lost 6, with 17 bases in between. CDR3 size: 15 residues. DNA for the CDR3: TGTGCCAGCAGTCCCGGAGGGCCTCGGGGTCAGCCCCAGCATTTT. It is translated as CASSPGGPRGQPQHF.

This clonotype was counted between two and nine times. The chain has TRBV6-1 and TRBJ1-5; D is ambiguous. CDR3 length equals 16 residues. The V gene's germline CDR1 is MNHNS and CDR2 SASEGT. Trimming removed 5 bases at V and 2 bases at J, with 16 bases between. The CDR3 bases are TGTGCCAGCAGTCTTACCAATCAATGGGGCAATCAGCCCCAGCATTTT. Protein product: CASSLTNQWGNQPQHF.

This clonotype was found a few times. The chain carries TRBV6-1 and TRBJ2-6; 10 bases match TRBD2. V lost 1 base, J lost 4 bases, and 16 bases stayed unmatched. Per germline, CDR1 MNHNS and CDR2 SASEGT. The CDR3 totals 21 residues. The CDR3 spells CASSEVGGERGGGLGANVLTF. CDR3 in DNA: TGTGCCAGCAGTGAAGTGGGGGGGGAGCGGGGGGGCGGTTTAGGGGCCAACGTCCTGACTTTC.

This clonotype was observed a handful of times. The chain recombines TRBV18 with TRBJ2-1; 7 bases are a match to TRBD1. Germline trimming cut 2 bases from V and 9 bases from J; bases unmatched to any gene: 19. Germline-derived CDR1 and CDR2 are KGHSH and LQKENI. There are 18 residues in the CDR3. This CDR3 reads CASSPTHSQGPWVVEQFF. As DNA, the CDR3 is TGTGCCAGCTCACCAACTCACTCACAGGGGCCCTGGGTCGTTGAGCAGTTCTTC.

The CDR3 is CASGQGNEKLFF. CDR3 DNA: TGTGCCAGCGGACAGGGAAATGAAAAACTGTTTTTT. The J gene is TRBJ1-4, the V gene TRBV12-3 or TRBV12-4, with 8 bases that match TRBD1. With 8 bases clipped from V and 5 bases from J, the junction kept 1 base outside the gene matches. The CDR3 is 12 amino acids.

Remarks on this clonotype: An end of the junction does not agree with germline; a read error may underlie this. CDR3 protein: CASSLFSGSTEAFF. The CDR3 region has the DNA TGTGCCAGCAGCTTGTTCTCAGGGAGCACTGAAGCTTTCTTT. The chain carries TRBV5-1 and TRBJ1-1; tentatively, D is TRBD1 (5 bases). CDR1 SGHRS and CDR2 YFSETQ come from the germline V gene. The CDR3 runs 14 residues.

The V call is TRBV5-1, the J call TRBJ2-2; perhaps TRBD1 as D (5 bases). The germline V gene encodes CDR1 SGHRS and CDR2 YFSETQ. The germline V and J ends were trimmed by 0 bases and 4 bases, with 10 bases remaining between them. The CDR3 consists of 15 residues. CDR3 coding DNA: TGCGCCAGCAGCTTGGAACTGCAGGGCACCGGGGAGCTGTTTTTT. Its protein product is CASSLELQGTGELFF.

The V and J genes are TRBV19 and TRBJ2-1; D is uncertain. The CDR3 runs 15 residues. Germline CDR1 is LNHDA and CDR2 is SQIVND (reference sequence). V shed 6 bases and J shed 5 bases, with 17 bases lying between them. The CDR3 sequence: CASRPGSANNNEQFF. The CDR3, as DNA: TGTGCCAGTAGACCCGGAAGCGCGAACAACAATGAGCAGTTCTTC.

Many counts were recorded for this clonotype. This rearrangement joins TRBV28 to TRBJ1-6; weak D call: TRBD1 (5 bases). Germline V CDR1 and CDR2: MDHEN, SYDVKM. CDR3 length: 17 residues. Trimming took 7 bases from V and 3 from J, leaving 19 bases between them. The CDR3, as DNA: TGTGCCAGCAATTGGATGGGGGGAGCCAACTATAATTCACCCCTCCACTTT. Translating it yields CASNWMGGANYNSPLHF.

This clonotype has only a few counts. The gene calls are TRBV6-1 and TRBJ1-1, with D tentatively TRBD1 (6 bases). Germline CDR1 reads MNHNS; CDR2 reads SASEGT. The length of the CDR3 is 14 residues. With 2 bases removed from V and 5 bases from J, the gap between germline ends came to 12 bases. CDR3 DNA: TGTGCCAGCAGTGAAACAGGGTATCAGACTGAAGCTTTCTTT. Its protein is CASSETGYQTEAFF.

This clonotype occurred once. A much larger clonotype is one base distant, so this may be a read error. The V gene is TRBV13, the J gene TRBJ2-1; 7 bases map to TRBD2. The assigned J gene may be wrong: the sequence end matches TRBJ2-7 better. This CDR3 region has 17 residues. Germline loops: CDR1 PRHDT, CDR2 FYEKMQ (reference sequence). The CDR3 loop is CASSGGEGRWSYNEQYF. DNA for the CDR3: TGTGCCAGCAGCGGGGGGGAGGGAAGATGGTCCTACAATGAGCAGTACTTC.

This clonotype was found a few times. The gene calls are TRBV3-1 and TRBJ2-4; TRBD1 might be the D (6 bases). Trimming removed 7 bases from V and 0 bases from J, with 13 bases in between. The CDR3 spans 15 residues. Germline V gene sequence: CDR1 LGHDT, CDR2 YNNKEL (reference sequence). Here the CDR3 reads CASTLGALAKNIQYF. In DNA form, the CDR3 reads TGTGCCAGCACCCTGGGGGCGTTAGCCAAAAACATTCAGTACTTC. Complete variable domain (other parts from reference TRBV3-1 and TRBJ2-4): DTAVSQTPKYLVTQMGNDKSIKCEQNLGHDTMYWYKQDSKKFLKIMFSYNNKELIINETVPNRFSPKSPDKAHLNLHINSLELGDSAVYFCASTLGALAKNIQYFGAGTRLSVL.

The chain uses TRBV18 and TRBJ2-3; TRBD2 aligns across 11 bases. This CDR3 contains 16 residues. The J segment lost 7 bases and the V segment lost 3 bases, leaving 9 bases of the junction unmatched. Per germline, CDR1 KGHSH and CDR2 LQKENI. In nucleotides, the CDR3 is TGTGCCAGCTCACCTTCTCTAGCGGGAGGAGAGTATACGCAGTATTTT. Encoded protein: CASSPSLAGGEYTQYF.

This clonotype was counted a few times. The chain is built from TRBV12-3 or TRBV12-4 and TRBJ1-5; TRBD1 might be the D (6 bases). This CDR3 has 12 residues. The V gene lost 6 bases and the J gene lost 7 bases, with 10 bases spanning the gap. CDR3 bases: TGTGCCAGCAGCATCAGGGGCCAGCCCCAGCATTTT. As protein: CASSIRGQPQHF.

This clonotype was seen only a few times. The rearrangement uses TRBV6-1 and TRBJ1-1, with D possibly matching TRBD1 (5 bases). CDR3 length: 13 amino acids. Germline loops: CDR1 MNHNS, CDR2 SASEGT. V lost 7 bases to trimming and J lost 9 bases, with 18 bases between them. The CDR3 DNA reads TGTGCCAGCACCTTCCCCGGGACGGATAAAGCTTTCTTT. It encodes CASTFPGTDKAFF.

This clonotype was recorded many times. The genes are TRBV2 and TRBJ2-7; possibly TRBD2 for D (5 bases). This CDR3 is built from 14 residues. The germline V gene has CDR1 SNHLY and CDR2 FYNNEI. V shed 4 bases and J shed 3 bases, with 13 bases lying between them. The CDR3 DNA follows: TGTGCCAGCAGTGGTGATGAGGGAAGCTACGAGCAGTACTTC. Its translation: CASSGDEGSYEQYF.

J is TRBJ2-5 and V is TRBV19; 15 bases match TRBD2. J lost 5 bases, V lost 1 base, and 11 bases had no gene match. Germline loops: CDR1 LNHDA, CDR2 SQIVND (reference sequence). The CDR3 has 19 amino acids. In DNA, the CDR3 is TGTGCCAGTAGTATAGCGGTTCGGACTAGCGGGAGGGGCCGGGAGACCCAGTACTTC. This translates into CASSIAVRTSGRGRETQYF.